One sample yielded the 28 T cell receptor beta chains listed below, sequenced in a study of spatial heterogeneity in lung cancer. TCRdb fed the 5' RACE reads into MiXCR, producing one record per CDR3 protein. The sample holds about 9,000 distinct CDR3 sequences, 4% to 5.5% seen once. Indicated time point: sample taken at primary tumor resection. Sequenced here: PBMCs, sampled at surgery. Receptors originate from a male donor with early-stage non-small cell lung cancer.

The gene calls are TRBV18 and TRBJ1-1; a possible D gene is TRBD1 (5 bases). The germline V gene has CDR1 KGHSH and CDR2 LQKENI. The CDR3 consists of 15 residues. The V end was cut by 4 bases, the J end by 0 bases, with 12 bases between. Here the CDR3 reads CASSRLGDMNTEAFF. The CDR3 region has the DNA TGTGCCAGCTCACGCTTAGGGGATATGAACACTGAAGCTTTCTTT.

The V call is TRBV6-2 or TRBV6-3, the J call TRBJ2-2, with a weak D call TRBD2 (6 bases). The V gene's germline CDR1 is MNHEY and CDR2 SVGEGT. This CDR3 spans 13 amino acids. The V gene lost 6 bases and the J gene lost 6 bases, with 11 bases spanning the gap. The CDR3 protein is CASSPRLAGELFF. The CDR3 DNA follows: TGTGCCAGCAGCCCCCGACTAGCCGGGGAGCTGTTTTTT.

This clonotype showed up many times. The V and J genes are TRBV5-1 and TRBJ1-6, with 9 bases identical to TRBD1. Unmatched junction bases numbered 10, after V lost 6 bases and J lost 9 bases. Germline-derived CDR1 and CDR2 are SGHRS and YFSETQ. The CDR3 has 15 amino acids. DNA for the CDR3: TGCGCCAGCAAACGATCGGGACAGGGAGGTTCACCCCTCCACTTT. Its translation is CASKRSGQGGSPLHF.

The sample holds many counts of this clonotype. The CDR3 loop reads CASRGTGGGTGELFF. The CDR3 coding sequence is TGTGCCAGCAGGGGGACAGGGGGCGGCACCGGGGAGCTGTTTTTT. V is TRBV6-5 and J is TRBJ2-2, with 12 bases matching TRBD1. Germline trimming cut 6 bases from V and 4 bases from J; bases unmatched to any gene: 3. The CDR3 sequence is 15 residues long. Germline V gene data show CDR1 as MNHEY and CDR2 as SVGAGI.

This clonotype was recorded many times. This rearrangement joins TRBV20-1 to TRBJ2-4; D may be TRBD1 (5 bases). Germline loops: CDR1 DFQATT, CDR2 SNEGSKA (reference sequence). The CDR3 is 16 amino acids. V lost 2 bases, J lost 0 bases, and 14 bases lay in between. In nucleotides, the CDR3 is TGCAGTGCTAGAACTGAACAGGACCTAGCCAAAAACATTCAGTACTTC. Its protein is CSARTEQDLAKNIQYF.

In this sample, this clonotype turned up many times. The chain is built from TRBV20-1 and TRBJ2-2; D not certain. This CDR3 is 16 amino acids long. V lost 1 base and J 1 base, leaving 13 bases between the germline ends. CDR1 DFQATT and CDR2 SNEGSKA come from the germline V gene (reference sequence). CDR3 DNA: TGCAGTGCTAGAGTAGGAAAGTGGAAGAACACCGGGGAGCTGTTTTTT. This sequence encodes CSARVGKWKNTGELFF.

This clonotype has a count of ten or more. The chain recombines TRBV5-5 with TRBJ1-6; D may be TRBD1 (5 bases). The germline CDR1 and CDR2 sequences are SGHKS and YYEKEE (reference sequence). Trimming stripped 4 bases from V and 15 bases from J, with 17 bases between. CDR3 length equals 13 residues. CDR3 coding DNA: TGTGCCAGCAGCGCGATACTGGCAGGGAGCCTCCACTTT. This encodes CASSAILAGSLHF.

Ten or more counts support this clonotype. DNA for the CDR3: TGTGCCAGCCTAGCAGACTACACCGGGGAGCTGTTTTTT. The encoded protein is CASLADYTGELFF. The chain recombines TRBV2 with TRBJ2-2, with a tentative D call TRBD2 (5 bases). The germline V and J ends were trimmed by 8 bases and 3 bases, with 10 bases remaining between them. The CDR3 totals 13 residues. The germline V gene has CDR1 SNHLY and CDR2 FYNNEI.

This clonotype was seen a few times. The rearrangement links TRBV7-8 to TRBJ2-1; 10 bases are shared with TRBD1. J lost 7 bases, V lost 1 base, and 7 bases had no gene match. CDR1 and CDR2 from the germline V gene are SGHVS and FQNEAQ. CDR3 length equals 16 residues. CDR3 in amino acids: CASSLVGTGDINEQFF. The CDR3 DNA reads TGTGCCAGCAGCTTAGTTGGGACAGGGGACATAAATGAGCAGTTCTTC.

The rearrangement links TRBV5-6 to TRBJ2-2, with unresolved D. With 2 bases removed from V and 6 bases from J, the gap between germline ends came to 17 bases. There are 16 residues in the CDR3. The V gene's germline CDR1 is SGHDT and CDR2 YYEEEE. The DNA for the CDR3 is TGTGCCAGCAGCTTCCGGGCCTTCTCTATATCCGGGGAGCTGTTTTTT. Translated: CASSFRAFSISGELFF.

This clonotype ranks as medium-sized. V is TRBV5-1 and J is TRBJ1-2; D is possibly TRBD1 (5 bases). The length of the CDR3 is 11 residues. Germline-derived CDR1 and CDR2 are SGHRS and YFSETQ. Trimming left V 4 bases short and J 5 bases short, with 6 bases between. In DNA form, the CDR3 reads TGCGCCAGCAGCAGGGGTTATGGCTACACCTTC. Protein product: CASSRGYGYTF.

This clonotype rates as medium-sized. This sequence joins TRBV7-2 and TRBJ1-5, with D perhaps TRBD1 (5 bases). There are 15 residues in the CDR3. The germline gives CDR1 SGHTA, CDR2 FQGNSA. V gave up 2 bases and J gave up 5 bases, with 13 bases separating them. Here the CDR3 DNA reads TGTGCCAGCAGCTTATATTCAGGGACCGATCAGCCCCAGCATTTT. Its protein product is CASSLYSGTDQPQHF.

This clonotype has ten or more counts. The chain recombines TRBV20-1 with TRBJ1-5, with D possibly matching TRBD1 (6 bases). V was trimmed by 3 bases and J by 7 bases, leaving 16 bases between them. Germline CDR1 and CDR2: DFQATT and SNEGSKA (reference sequence). This CDR3 spans 14 amino acids. In DNA, the CDR3 is TGCAGTGCTAGCGGTTCCACAGGGATACAGCCCCAGCATTTT. Protein sequence: CSASGSTGIQPQHF.

Many counts were recorded for this clonotype. The V call is TRBV7-2, the J call TRBJ2-7, with D possibly TRBD2 on 6 matching bases. Trimming left V 5 bases short and J 2 bases short, with 13 bases between. The CDR3 covers 14 residues. Germline lookup yields CDR1 SGHTA and CDR2 FQGNSA. The CDR3 spells CASSPRRGTYEQYF. The CDR3 DNA reads TGTGCCAGCAGCCCTCGTCGGGGGACCTACGAGCAGTACTTC.

At least ten counts were recorded for this clonotype. The CDR3 nucleotides read TGTGCCAGCAGTCGGGGGACCGCCGGGGAGCTGTTTTTT. Protein sequence: CASSRGTAGELFF. The chain uses TRBV6-5 and TRBJ2-2, with D possibly matching TRBD2 (6 bases). Trimming left V 5 bases short and J 6 bases short, with 10 bases between. The CDR3 sequence is 13 residues long. The V gene's germline CDR1 is MNHEY and CDR2 SVGAGI.

This clonotype is medium-sized (0.01 to 0.1%). The chain recombines TRBV7-9 with TRBJ1-2; the D gene is possibly TRBD1 (6 bases). Germline values: CDR1 SEHNR, CDR2 FQNEAQ (reference sequence). CDR3 length equals 13 residues. Trimming stripped 8 bases from V and 5 bases from J, with 15 bases between. CDR3: CASGGTGKYGYTF. DNA for the CDR3: TGTGCCAGCGGTGGAACAGGGAAGTATGGCTACACCTTC.

This clonotype was seen a few times. The genes are TRBV6-1 and TRBJ2-5; 8 nucleotides line up with TRBD1. J lost 5 bases, V lost 10 bases, and 15 bases had no gene match. CDR1 and CDR2 from the germline V gene are MNHNS and SASEGT. The CDR3 runs to 15 residues. DNA for the CDR3: TGTGCCACCACGATAGACAGGGGCCGTCTCGAGACCCAGTACTTC. It specifies CATTIDRGRLETQYF.

This clonotype is categorized as medium-sized. The genes are TRBV11-2 and TRBJ2-1, with 12 bases matching TRBD2. V was pared by 1 base and J by 0 bases, with 7 bases of the junction left unmatched. Germline lookup yields CDR1 SGHAT and CDR2 FQNNGV. There are 19 residues in the CDR3. The CDR3 sequence is CASSLGRKLAGGSYNEQFF. CDR3 DNA: TGTGCCAGCAGCTTAGGACGCAAACTAGCGGGGGGCTCCTACAATGAGCAGTTCTTC.

This clonotype was recorded many times. The gene calls are TRBV29-1 and TRBJ2-1, with 9 bases matching TRBD2. From germline, CDR1 is SQVTM and CDR2 ANQGSEA. Germline trimming cut 0 bases from V and 5 bases from J; bases unmatched to any gene: 8. The length of the CDR3 is 16 residues. CDR3 in amino acids: CSVEDQGRGGHNEQFF. In nucleotides, the CDR3 is TGCAGCGTTGAAGATCAGGGGCGGGGGGGCCACAATGAGCAGTTCTTC.

This chain connects TRBV6-5 to TRBJ1-1; TRBD1 matches at 8 bases. CDR1 and CDR2 from the germline V gene are MNHEY and SVGAGI. The CDR3 consists of 12 residues. V trimming: 6 bases; J trimming: 8 bases; junction bases outside the gene matches: 5. The CDR3 reads CASSWGTGEAFF. The CDR3 region has the DNA TGTGCCAGCAGCTGGGGGACAGGCGAAGCTTTCTTT.

This clonotype has ten or more counts. J is TRBJ2-1 and V is TRBV5-4; tentative D call: TRBD2 (5 bases). The V gene's germline CDR1 is SGHNT and CDR2 YYREEE (reference sequence). The CDR3 covers 15 residues. Trimming stripped 2 bases from V and 1 base from J, with 10 bases between. The chain's CDR3 is CASSFGSGSYNEQFF. The CDR3 DNA sequence: TGTGCCAGCAGCTTCGGGTCGGGGTCCTACAATGAGCAGTTCTTC.

This clonotype has ten or more counts. The chain recombines TRBV7-8 with TRBJ1-1, with D tentatively TRBD1 (5 bases). This CDR3 region has 15 residues. The V gene lost 4 bases and the J gene lost 4 bases, with 16 bases spanning the gap. Germline V CDR1 and CDR2: SGHVS, FQNEAQ. DNA of the CDR3: TGTGCCAGCAGCTCGAGAGGGACGCTAATCACTGAAGCTTTCTTT. Its translation: CASSSRGTLITEAFF.

This clonotype was seen repeatedly, ten times or more. The chain has TRBV9 and TRBJ2-6; D possibly uses TRBD1 or TRBD2 (5 bases each). This CDR3 contains 17 residues. V lost 2 bases and J 0 bases, leaving 12 bases between the germline ends. Germline-derived CDR1 and CDR2 are SGDLS and YYNGEE. The DNA for the CDR3 is TGTGCCAGCAGCGTCGGGACGGCTAGCTCTGGGGCCAACGTCCTGACTTTC. Its translation: CASSVGTASSGANVLTF.

The rearrangement links TRBV29-1 to TRBJ2-1; TRBD1 matches at 9 bases. CDR1 is SQVTM, CDR2 ANQGSEA, per germline. The V segment lost 7 bases and the J segment 9 bases; nucleotides outside the gene matches: 10. The CDR3 extends over 13 amino acids. CDR3 sequence (DNA): TGCAGCGGTAAGCCGGGACAGGGATCTGAGCAGTTCTTC. The encoded protein is CSGKPGQGSEQFF.

This clonotype has at least ten counts. J is TRBJ2-6 and V is TRBV6-5, with 10 nucleotides matching TRBD1. The germline V gene encodes CDR1 MNHEY and CDR2 SVGAGI. This CDR3 has 17 amino acids. V gave up 6 bases and J gave up 2 bases; unmatched junction bases: 7. CDR3 protein: CASSPDRGVAGANVLTF. Written as DNA, the CDR3 is TGTGCCAGCAGCCCGGACAGGGGGGTGGCTGGGGCCAACGTCCTGACTTTC.

There are many counts of this clonotype. The rearrangement joins TRBV7-6 to TRBJ2-7; TRBD1 matches 7 bases. This CDR3 is 13 amino acids long. Germline-derived CDR1 and CDR2 are SGHVS and FNYEAQ. Losses at the gene ends were 5 bases for V and 8 bases for J; bases not matched to a gene: 9. The CDR3 DNA reads TGTGCCAGCAGCGCCACGGAACAGGGGCAGCAGTACTTC. This encodes CASSATEQGQQYF.

This clonotype turned up a few times. The V call is TRBV5-1, the J call TRBJ1-2; 7 nucleotides line up with TRBD1. Per the germline V gene, CDR1 is SGHRS and CDR2 is YFSETQ. CDR3 length: 14 amino acids. Trimming cost V 4 bases and J 7 bases; bases outside gene matches: 10. CDR3 protein: CASSPEGQSGGYTF. The CDR3 coding sequence is TGCGCCAGCAGCCCGGAGGGACAGTCTGGTGGCTACACCTTC.

This clonotype was counted a few times. V and J are TRBV7-9 and TRBJ2-5; 9 bases are shared with TRBD2. In germline, CDR1 is SEHNR, CDR2 FQNEAQ (reference sequence). The CDR3 runs to 16 residues. The trim removed 5 bases at V and 1 base at J, leaving 8 bases unmatched. CDR3 DNA: TGTGCCAGCAGCCGGGGAGCGGGGGGACTCCAAGAGACCCAGTACTTC. Its protein product is CASSRGAGGLQETQYF.